The 23 T cell receptor beta chains reported below all come from one sample, sequenced in a study of T cell responses to AZD1222 COVID-19 vaccine (dated by TCRdb to the early 2020s). The sample's time point label, in plain terms: baseline before first vaccination. The library was made by the immunoSEQ multiplex PCR assay. TCRdb re-hosts the immuneACCESS table, in-frame sequences only. Its copies lack some clones; in the studies checked, an unresolved V gene accounts for under half of them, and the cause for the rest is not known. This sample lists some 140,000 clones; 91% were detected once. The top ten hold 2.8% of the sample. The starting material was peripheral blood, obtained on day 0 of AZD1222 vaccination. Receptors were obtained from an adult in good health.

The chain employs TRBV27 and TRBJ1-1; D is undetermined. The CDR3 has 12 amino acids. V lost 8 bases to trimming and J lost 7 bases, with 14 bases between them. CDR1 MNHEY and CDR2 SMNVEV come from the germline V gene (reference sequence). The CDR3: CASLDVRGEAFF. The CDR3 DNA sequence: TGTGCCAGCCTCGATGTTCGTGGTGAAGCTTTCTTT.

The chain employs TRBV6-6 and TRBJ2-1; 8 bases fit TRBD2. This CDR3 comprises 14 residues. J gave up 9 bases and V 7 bases, and 11 bases lay outside the gene matches. Germline CDR1 and CDR2: MNHNY and SVGAGI (reference sequence). CDR3 in amino acids: CASTPGTRSAEQFF. The CDR3 DNA reads TGTGCCAGCACCCCCGGGACTAGGAGTGCTGAGCAGTTCTTC.

The chain uses TRBV4-1 and TRBJ2-1; D unclear. Germline values: CDR1 MGHRA, CDR2 YSYEKL. This CDR3 is 15 amino acids long. With 0 bases removed from V and 4 bases from J, the gap between germline ends came to 10 bases. The DNA for the CDR3 is TGCGCCAGCAGCCAAGAGCGGAAGTCATACAATGAGCAGTTCTTC. Translating gives CASSQERKSYNEQFF.

This chain links TRBV7-3 with TRBJ2-2, with unresolved D. V was cut by 5 bases and J by 8 bases, with 15 bases left in between. This CDR3 region has 14 residues. Germline V gives CDR1 SGHTA, CDR2 FQGTGA. The CDR3: CASSPVTRRGELFF. Here the CDR3 DNA reads TGTGCCAGCAGCCCCGTGACCAGGAGAGGGGAGCTGTTTTTT.

This sequence joins TRBV27 and TRBJ2-7; 8 bases match TRBD1. Per the germline V gene, CDR1 is MNHEY and CDR2 is SMNVEV (reference sequence). The CDR3 extends over 12 amino acids. The J segment lost 13 bases and the V segment lost 8 bases, leaving 13 bases of the junction unmatched. The CDR3 nucleotides read TGTGCCAGCGCCTCCCGGACAGGGTGGAGTTACTTC. This translates into CASASRTGWSYF.

The chain is built from TRBV28 and TRBJ1-2, with 8 bases fitting TRBD1. Germline CDR1 and CDR2: MDHEN and SYDVKM. Germline trimming cut 5 bases from V and 4 bases from J; bases unmatched to any gene: 9. The CDR3 is 15 residues long. CDR3 in DNA: TGTGCCAGCAGTCCCCGGACAGGGATGTTCTATGGCTACACCTTC. Amino acids: CASSPRTGMFYGYTF.

The gene calls are TRBV14 and TRBJ2-7; 9 bases agree with TRBD1. The germline gives CDR1 SGHDN, CDR2 FVKESK. Losses at the gene ends were 5 bases for V and 5 bases for J; bases not matched to a gene: 7. The CDR3 runs to 14 residues. CDR3 nucleotides: TGTGCCAGCAGCACCCGGACAGGGGCGGACGAGCAGTACTTC. Its protein product is CASSTRTGADEQYF.

The gene calls are TRBV25-1 and TRBJ2-2; the D call may be TRBD1 or TRBD2 (5 bases each). Looked up from germline, CDR1 is MGHDK and CDR2 is SYGVNS. V lost 1 base, J lost 2 bases, and 11 bases lay in between. The CDR3 runs 16 residues. The DNA for the CDR3 is TGTGCCAGCAGTGAATTGGTGGGGGAAAACACCGGGGAGCTGTTTTTT. Amino acids: CASSELVGENTGELFF.

The rearrangement links TRBV10-2 to TRBJ2-1; TRBD2 is a possible D gene (6 bases). Germline V gives CDR1 WSHSY, CDR2 SAAADI. The CDR3 has 14 residues. V lost 8 bases and J 2 bases, leaving 13 bases between the germline ends. The CDR3 DNA reads as TGCGCCAGCTCGGGGGACTCCACCTACAATGAGCAGTTCTTC. It codes for CASSGDSTYNEQFF.

This clone was recorded only once. The chain couples TRBV5-4 to TRBJ2-7; 9 bases line up with TRBD1. There are 14 residues in the CDR3. Germline-derived CDR1 and CDR2 are SGHNT and YYREEE (reference sequence). The trim removed 0 bases at V and 7 bases at J, leaving 5 bases unmatched. Written as DNA, the CDR3 is TGTGCCAGCAGCTTGGAACAGGGGGCGGGGGAGCAGTACTTC. Protein sequence: CASSLEQGAGEQYF.

This chain links TRBV9 with TRBJ1-6, with D uncertain. Trimming left V 0 bases short and J 3 bases short, with 4 bases between. The length of the CDR3 is 14 residues. Per the germline V gene, CDR1 is SGDLS and CDR2 is YYNGEE. Here the CDR3 DNA reads TGTGCCAGCAGCGTAGAAGACTATAATTCACCCCTCCACTTT. Translating it yields CASSVEDYNSPLHF. The variable domain in full, completed from reference TRBV9 and TRBJ1-6, reads DSGVTQTPKHLITATGQRVTLRCSPRSGDLSVYWYQQSLDQGLQFLIQYYNGEERAKGNILERFSAQQFPDLHSELNLSSLELGDSALYFCASSVEDYNSPLHFGNGTRLTVT.

The chain employs TRBV19 and TRBJ1-2; the D gene is possibly TRBD1 (5 bases). The CDR3 consists of 12 residues. Germline V CDR1 and CDR2: LNHDA, SQIVND (reference sequence). The V end lost 2 bases, the J end lost 8 bases, and 9 bases lay between the germline ends. The DNA of the CDR3 is TGTGCCAGTAGTATAACGGGGCTGGGCTACACCTTC. Protein sequence: CASSITGLGYTF.

The chain combines TRBV9 with TRBJ1-6, with no clear D. The V end was cut by 0 bases, the J end by 0 bases, with 4 bases between. Germline V CDR1 and CDR2: SGDLS, YYNGEE. CDR3 length: 15 residues. The CDR3 coding sequence is TGTGCCAGCAGCGTAGGGAGCTCCTATAATTCACCCCTCCACTTT. Protein product: CASSVGSSYNSPLHF. Full variable domain (missing parts from reference TRBV9 and TRBJ1-6): DSGVTQTPKHLITATGQRVTLRCSPRSGDLSVYWYQQSLDQGLQFLIQYYNGEERAKGNILERFSAQQFPDLHSELNLSSLELGDSALYFCASSVGSSYNSPLHFGNGTRLTVT.

The chain uses TRBV3-1 (or the pseudogene TRBV3-2) and TRBJ1-1; maybe TRBD1 (5 bases). The germline V gene encodes CDR1 LGHDT and CDR2 YNNKEL (reference sequence). V was clipped by 4 bases and J by 1 base, with 16 bases between them. CDR3 length equals 16 residues. CDR3 in amino acids: CASSRMGPFQNTEAFF. CDR3 coding DNA: TGTGCCAGCAGCCGCATGGGGCCATTCCAGAACACTGAAGCTTTCTTT.

CDR3 nucleotides: TGTGCCAGCAGCCCCTCCGGGTCACCCCTCCACTTT. Translated: CASSPSGSPLHF. The rearrangement joins TRBV7-2 to TRBJ1-6, with D uncertain. The CDR3 totals 12 residues. Per germline, CDR1 SGHTA and CDR2 FQGNSA. V lost 5 bases, J lost 10 bases, and 9 bases lay in between. The variable domain in full, with the rest retrieved from reference TRBV7-2 and TRBJ1-6, is GAGVSQSPSNKVTEKGKDVELRCDPISGHTALYWYRQSLGQGLEFLIYFQGNSAPDKSGLPSDRFSAERTGGSVSTLTIQRTQQEDSAVYLCASSPSGSPLHFGNGTRLTVT.

This chain uses TRBV5-1 with TRBJ2-5, with D tentatively TRBD2 (5 bases). Germline V CDR1 and CDR2: SGHRS, YFSETQ. The CDR3 totals 16 residues. The ends were cut back, 3 bases at V and 0 bases at J, with 15 bases in the middle. The CDR3 region has the DNA TGCGCCAGCAGCTCTGGACTTCTCTCGTACCAAGAGACCCAGTACTTC. Residues: CASSSGLLSYQETQYF.

The V and J genes are TRBV4-1 and TRBJ1-1; TRBD1 agrees at 12 bases. Germline V gene sequence: CDR1 MGHRA, CDR2 YSYEKL. The CDR3 extends over 14 amino acids. The J segment lost 11 bases and the V segment lost 6 bases, leaving 10 bases of the junction unmatched. CDR3 in DNA: TGCGCCAGCAGTACCGGGACAGGGGGCATCGTGGCTTTCTTT. It is translated as CASSTGTGGIVAFF.

The chain has TRBV7-9 and TRBJ2-2; TRBD1 matches 8 bases. Germline CDR1 and CDR2: SEHNR and FQNEAQ (reference sequence). The CDR3 runs 13 residues. Unmatched junction bases numbered 3, after V lost 7 bases and J lost 5 bases. CDR3: CASTRTGTGELFF. The CDR3 DNA reads TGTGCCAGCACCAGGACAGGGACCGGGGAGCTGTTTTTT.

This chain joins TRBV2 and TRBJ1-1; D gene uncertain. The CDR3 is 15 residues long. Per germline, CDR1 SNHLY and CDR2 FYNNEI. V was shortened by 8 bases and J by 5 bases, with 21 bases between the two germline ends. The CDR3 sequence: CASLKEHGFQTEAFF. As DNA, the CDR3 is TGTGCCAGCTTAAAGGAGCATGGTTTCCAGACTGAAGCTTTCTTT.

V is TRBV5-1 and J is TRBJ2-3; 8 bases line up with TRBD2. Per the germline V gene, CDR1 is SGHRS and CDR2 is YFSETQ. Germline trimming cut 3 bases from V and 6 bases from J; bases unmatched to any gene: 15. The CDR3 covers 17 residues. The CDR3 sequence: CASSSKAGGLAIDTQYF. The CDR3 bases are TGCGCCAGCAGCTCCAAGGCCGGAGGACTAGCTATTGATACGCAGTATTTT.

This sequence joins TRBV2 and TRBJ1-2; D ambiguous. The CDR3 is 14 residues long. The V end lost 0 bases, the J end lost 4 bases, and 9 bases lay between the germline ends. CDR1 and CDR2 from the germline V gene are SNHLY and FYNNEI. The CDR3 loop reads CASSEASTSYGYTF. The CDR3 DNA reads as TGTGCCAGCAGTGAAGCTTCCACCTCCTATGGCTACACCTTC.

The rearrangement links TRBV11-2 to TRBJ2-1; tentatively, D is TRBD1 or TRBD2 (6 bases each). CDR1 and CDR2 from the germline V gene are SGHAT and FQNNGV. The CDR3 is made up of 13 amino acids. Deletions cut 6 bases from V and 8 bases from J, with 14 bases between. Written as DNA, the CDR3 is TGTGCCAGCAGTTGGGGGGCGGGCGATGAGCAGTTCTTC. This encodes CASSWGAGDEQFF.

This sequence joins TRBV24-1 and TRBJ1-5; TRBD1 aligns across 7 bases. The CDR3 length is 15 residues. With V trimmed by 3 bases and J by 4 bases, 5 bases remained unmatched. The germline gives CDR1 KGHDR, CDR2 SFDVKD. DNA of the CDR3: TGTGCCACCAGTGATACAGGGGCTGGGAATCAGCCCCAGCATTTT. It yields the protein CATSDTGAGNQPQHF.